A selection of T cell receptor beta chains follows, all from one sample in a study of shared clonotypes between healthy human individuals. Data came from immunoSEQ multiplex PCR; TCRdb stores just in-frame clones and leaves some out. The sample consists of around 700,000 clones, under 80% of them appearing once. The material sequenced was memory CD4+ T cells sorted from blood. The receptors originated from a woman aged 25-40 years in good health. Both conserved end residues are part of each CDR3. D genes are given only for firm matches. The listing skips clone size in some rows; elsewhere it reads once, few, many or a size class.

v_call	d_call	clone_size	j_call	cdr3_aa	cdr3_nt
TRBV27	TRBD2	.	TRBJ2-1	CASSLSASGSYNEQFF	TGTGCCAGCAGTTTATCGGCTAGCGGATCCTACAATGAGCAGTTCTTC
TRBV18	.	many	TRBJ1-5	CASSGSGDQPQHF	TGTGCCAGCTCAGGATCAGGGGATCAGCCCCAGCATTTT
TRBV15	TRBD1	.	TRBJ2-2	CATSRDAGTGDSGELFF	TGTGCCACCAGCAGAGACGCCGGGACAGGGGACTCCGGGGAGCTGTTTTTT
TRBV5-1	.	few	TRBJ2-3	CASSLEKADTQYF	TGCGCCAGCAGCTTGGAGAAGGCAGATACGCAGTATTTT
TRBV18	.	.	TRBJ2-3	CASSPGRLGTDTQYF	TGTGCCAGCTCACCAGGCAGGTTGGGGACAGATACGCAGTATTTT
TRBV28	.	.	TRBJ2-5	CATAGQGMEKYQETQYF	TGTGCCACCGCTGGACAAGGGATGGAGAAGTACCAAGAGACCCAGTACTTC
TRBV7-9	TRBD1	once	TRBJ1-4	CASSYQGALNEKLFF	TGTGCCAGCAGTTATCAGGGGGCACTAAATGAAAAACTGTTTTTT
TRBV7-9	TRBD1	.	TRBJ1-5	CASSDRESQPQHF	TGTGCCAGCAGCGACAGGGAATCCCAGCCCCAGCATTTT
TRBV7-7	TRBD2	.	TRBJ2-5	CASSPFSGQETQYF	TGTGCCAGCAGTCCATTTAGCGGGCAAGAGACCCAGTACTTC
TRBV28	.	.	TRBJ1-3	CASSKTATQNTIYF	TGTGCCAGCAGTAAAACCGCAACACAAAACACCATATATTTT
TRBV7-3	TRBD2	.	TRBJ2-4	CASSSSGRALRAKNIQYF	TGTGCCAGCAGCTCTAGCGGGAGGGCCCTTCGTGCCAAAAACATTCAGTACTTC
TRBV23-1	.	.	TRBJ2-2	CAKRGTGELFF	TGCGCCAAGCGTGGCACCGGGGAGCTGTTTTTT
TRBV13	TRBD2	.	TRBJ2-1	CASSLGALAGYNEQFF	TGTGCCAGCAGCTTAGGGGCGCTAGCGGGATACAATGAGCAGTTCTTC
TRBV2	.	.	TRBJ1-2	CAGGTAKVYGYTF	TGTGCCGGGGGGACGGCTAAGGTCTATGGCTACACCTTC
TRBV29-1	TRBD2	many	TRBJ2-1	CSVLAGLQFF	TGCAGCGTGTTAGCGGGACTCCAGTTCTTC
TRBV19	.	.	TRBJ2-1	CASSIPLKAYNEQFF	TGTGCCAGTAGTATCCCGCTTAAAGCCTACAATGAGCAGTTCTTC
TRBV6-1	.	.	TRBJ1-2	CASSSGPSYTF	TGTGCCAGCAGTTCCGGACCGAGCTACACCTTC
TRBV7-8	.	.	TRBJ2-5	CASTSRDEKETQYF	TGTGCCAGCACGTCCCGGGACGAAAAAGAGACCCAGTACTTC
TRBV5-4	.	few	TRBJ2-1	CASSLAQGTYNEQFF	TGTGCCAGCAGCTTGGCCCAGGGGACCTACAATGAGCAGTTCTTC
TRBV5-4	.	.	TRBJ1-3	CASNTRGGNTIYF	TGTGCCAGCAATACCCGAGGGGGAAACACCATATATTTT
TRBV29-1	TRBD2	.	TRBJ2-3	CSVVRLAGTDTQYF	TGCAGCGTGGTGAGACTAGCGGGAACAGATACGCAGTATTTT
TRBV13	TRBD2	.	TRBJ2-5	CASSSPLAGGSGTQYF	TGTGCCAGCAGCTCCCCGTTAGCGGGAGGCTCCGGGACCCAGTACTTC
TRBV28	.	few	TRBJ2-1	CASSRSRQFF	TGTGCCAGCAGTCGATCGAGACAGTTCTTC
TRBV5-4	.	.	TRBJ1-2	CASSLFGGLGGGTF	TGTGCCAGCAGCTTATTCGGGGGCCTGGGAGGTGGGACCTTC
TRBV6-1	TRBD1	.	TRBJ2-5	CASAAGGYETQYF	TGTGCCAGTGCGGCAGGGGGTTACGAGACCCAGTACTTC
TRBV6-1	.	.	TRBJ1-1	CASSETGSEPEAFF	TGTGCCAGCAGTGAGACAGGTTCTGAGCCTGAAGCTTTCTTT
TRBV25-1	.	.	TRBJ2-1	CASSEINGIVNEQFF	TGTGCCAGCAGTGAAATCAACGGGATTGTAAATGAGCAGTTCTTC
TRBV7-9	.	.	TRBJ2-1	CASSLDNYSNEQFF	TGTGCCAGCAGCTTAGATAATTACAGCAATGAGCAGTTCTTC
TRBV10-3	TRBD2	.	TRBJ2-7	CAISPPGLAKYEQYF	TGTGCCATCAGTCCCCCGGGACTAGCGAAGTACGAGCAGTACTTC
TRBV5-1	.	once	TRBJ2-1	CASSLEGDTGIEQFF	TGCGCCAGCAGCTTGGAAGGAGATACAGGTATTGAGCAGTTCTTC
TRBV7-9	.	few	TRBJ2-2	CASSSTGVGVFRTGELFF	TGTGCCAGCAGCTCCACCGGGGTTGGCGTTTTCCGCACCGGGGAGCTGTTTTTT
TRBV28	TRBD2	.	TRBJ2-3	CASSLRPPWASGLTDTQYF	TGTGCCAGCAGTCTCAGACCGCCCTGGGCTAGCGGATTGACAGATACGCAGTATTTT
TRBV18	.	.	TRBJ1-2	CASSPGDSRYGYTF	TGTGCCAGCTCACCGGGAGACAGTCGCTATGGCTACACCTTC
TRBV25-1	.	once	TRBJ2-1	CASSDPAASSYNEQFF	TGTGCCAGCAGTGACCCCGCGGCAAGCTCCTACAATGAGCAGTTCTTC
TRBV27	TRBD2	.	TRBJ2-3	CASSPLAGGTDTQYF	TGTGCCAGCAGCCCGCTAGCGGGAGGTACAGATACGCAGTATTTT
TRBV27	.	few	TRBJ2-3	CASSSWGTDTQYF	TGTGCCAGCAGTTCCTGGGGAACAGATACGCAGTATTTT
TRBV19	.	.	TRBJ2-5	CASSQRETQYF	TGTGCCAGTAGTCAAAGAGAGACCCAGTACTTC